This record looks at one TCR beta chain sequence and its context. Its cognate antigen has yet to be identified. No much larger clonotype is one base removed from it; base qualities were not supplied. The immunoSEQ Assay, a bias-controlled multiplex PCR, was used to amplify TCRbeta CDR3 regions from genomic DNA. The study's processing was this. The number of nucleated cells in each sample was estimated by amplification of reference gene primers within the assay. Sequence reads were collapsed and filtered to measure the absolute abundance of every unique TCRbeta CDR3 rearrangement. For each sample, productive Simpson clonality was calculated as the square root of Simpson's diversity index across productive rearrangements. In TCRdb, the immuneACCESS table is reduced to in-frame sequences with V and J assigned. These tables do not hold every clone; where another copy was compared, an unresolved V gene accounts for under half, and the others remain unexplained. D and trimming were read from the DNA, whereas the V and J calls and clone size are those reported in that table. The sample table contains around 460,000 clones; only one count was recorded for roughly 90% of them. Less than 0.95% of the sample is held by the ten biggest clonotypes.

At one collaborating source in Seattle, patients were enrolled during active infection and were followed longitudinally through the course of disease. Each collaborating institution followed its own protocols to collect whole blood in K2EDTA tubes. Collaborator samples were shipped for TCRbeta analysis as frozen whole blood, isolated PBMCs, or DNA extracted from either sample type. This entry comes from a study of blood T cell repertoires in COVID-19 (dated by TCRdb to about 2020). Concerning the study at large: The collaborator samples originated in the United States, Italy and Spain and spanned the acute and convalescent phases of COVID-19. The material from the prospective study consisted of cDNA or gDNA derived from T cells, B-cell-depleted T cells, or PBMCs. The sample metadata nearly always contained a de-identified subject ID, COVID-19 status, age in years and sex. A freely available public database, intended as a resource for researchers studying the immune response to SARS-CoV-2, is where the repertoires were released. Samples came from the ongoing ImmuneRACE study (first 160 participants) plus 1,254 subjects from 6 global collaborators. Deeply sampled blood TCRbeta repertoires from subjects exposed to, actively infected with, or recovered from COVID-19 were included in the dataset. Where available, HLA class I and class II types were obtained from metadata supplied by the sample provider rather than from assay-based typing. General findings and caveats noted by the study authors: The amount of clinical and demographic metadata varied by source and participant and was provided uncurated.

The sequenced sample was peripheral blood. The sequence was collected from a man aged 18-30 years with COVID-19, enrolled during active disease.

In nucleotides, the sequence is TGTGCCAGCAGTGTTCGACTAGCGGGAGGCCCGTCTGGCGTAGATACGCAGTATTTT. The translation is CASSVRLAGGPSGVDTQYF. The rearrangement joined TRBV2 to TRBJ2-3; 13 bases in between match TRBD2. The CDR3 spans 19 residues, from the cysteine through the phenylalanine. Only the CDR3 DNA stays, 57 bases, in frame from base 1. CDR1 and CDR2 (SNHLY, FYNNEI) derive from the germline V gene. V lost 4 bases and J lost 5 bases, and the count of bases not matched to a germline gene is 15.